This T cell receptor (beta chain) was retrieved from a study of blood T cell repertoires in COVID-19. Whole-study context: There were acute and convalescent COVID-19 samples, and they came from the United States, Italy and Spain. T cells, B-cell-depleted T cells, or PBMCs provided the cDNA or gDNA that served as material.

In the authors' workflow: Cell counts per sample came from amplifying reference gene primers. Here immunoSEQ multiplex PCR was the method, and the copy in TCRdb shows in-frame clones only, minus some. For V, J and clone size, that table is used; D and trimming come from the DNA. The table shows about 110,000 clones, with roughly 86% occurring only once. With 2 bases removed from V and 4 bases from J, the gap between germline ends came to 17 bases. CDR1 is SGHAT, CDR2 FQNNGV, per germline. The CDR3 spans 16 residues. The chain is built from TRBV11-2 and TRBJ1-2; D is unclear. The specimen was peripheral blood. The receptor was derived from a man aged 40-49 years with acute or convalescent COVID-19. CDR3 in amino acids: CASSLLAGPGSYGYTF. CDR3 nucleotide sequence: TGTGCCAGCAGCTTATTGGCCGGACCCGGGAGCTATGGCTACACCTTC.